This passage covers 32 T cell receptor beta chains from one sample sequenced in a study of neurological immune-mediated disorders. TCRdb redid the calling of the 5' RACE reads with MiXCR, one entry per CDR3 protein. In the table there are over 90,000 distinct CDR3 sequences, less than 14% of which are singletons. Time point reported: longitudinal time-point 3. Sequencing was done on a sample of PBMCs. The origin of the receptors is a female donor with HTLV-1-associated myelopathy (HAM/TSP).

This clonotype was detected many times. The V call is TRBV2, the J call TRBJ2-7; 8 bases match TRBD2. CDR3 length equals 14 residues. Germline CDR1 reads SNHLY; CDR2 reads FYNNEI. V shed 7 bases, J shed 10 bases, and the junction held 15 bases outside the gene matches. This CDR3 is CASTISGDEGRQYF. CDR3 coding DNA: TGTGCCAGCACAATTAGCGGGGACGAGGGGCGTCAGTACTTC. Combining the CDR3 with reference TRBV2 and TRBJ2-7 gives the whole variable domain EPEVTQTPSHQVTQMGQEVILRCVPISNHLYFYWYRQILGQKVEFLVSFYNNEISEKSEIFDDQFSVERPDGSNFTLKIRSTKLEDSAMYFCASTISGDEGRQYFGPGTRLTVT.

As concerns this clonotype: This sequence may be a read error, since a much larger clone differs from it by one base. The CDR3 protein is CANSDSRGGNEQFF. CDR3 nucleotide sequence: TGTGCCAACAGTGACTCTAGGGGGGGGAATGAGCAGTTCTTC. The genes are TRBV6-4 and TRBJ2-1; TRBD2 is a possible D gene (7 bases). The CDR3 extends over 14 amino acids. Germline V gene data show CDR1 as MRHNA and CDR2 as SNTAGT.

This clonotype was seen only a few times. CDR3 amino acids: CSVEIAGGDTQYF. CDR3 DNA sequence: TGCAGCGTTGAGATTGCGGGGGGAGATACGCAGTATTTT. The chain employs TRBV29-1 and TRBJ2-3, with 8 bases aligning to TRBD2. With V trimmed by 3 bases and J by 5 bases, 4 bases remained unmatched. The CDR3 totals 13 residues. In germline, CDR1 is SQVTM, CDR2 ANQGSEA.

The table lists this clonotype with many counts. The J gene is TRBJ2-5, the V gene TRBV5-5; D gene uncertain. Germline V CDR1 and CDR2: SGHKS, YYEKEE (reference sequence). V was clipped by 3 bases and J by 0 bases, with 0 bases between them. This CDR3 comprises 11 residues. The CDR3 DNA follows: TGTGCCAGCAGCTACCAAGAGACCCAGTACTTC. As protein: CASSYQETQYF. Looking up the rest from reference TRBV5-5 and TRBJ2-5 gives the full variable domain: DAGVTQSPTHLIKTRGQQVTLRCSPISGHKSVSWYQQVLGQGPQFIFQYYEKEERGRGNFPDRFSARQFPNYSSELNVNALLLGDSALYLCASSYQETQYFGPGTRLLVL.

This clonotype was counted ten times or more. The rearrangement links TRBV5-1 to TRBJ2-7; D remains ambiguous. Germline CDR1 is SGHRS and CDR2 is YFSETQ. The CDR3 is 15 amino acids. V was shortened by 0 bases and J by 2 bases, with 12 bases between the two germline ends. The CDR3 loop is CASSLVVRPPYEQYF. The CDR3 nucleotides read TGCGCCAGCAGCTTGGTGGTCCGCCCGCCCTACGAGCAGTACTTC.

This clonotype came up many times. This chain connects TRBV5-5 to TRBJ1-5; the D is unclear. This CDR3 is built from 14 residues. Trimming shortened V by 1 base and J by 4 bases, and 9 bases separated the two germline ends. Per germline, CDR1 SGHKS and CDR2 YYEKEE (reference sequence). CDR3: CASSLWGSNQPQHF. The CDR3 region has the DNA TGTGCCAGCAGCTTGTGGGGTTCGAATCAGCCCCAGCATTTT.

At least ten counts were recorded for this clonotype. V and J are TRBV5-6 and TRBJ2-3; D gene unclear. Trimming removed 1 base at V and 6 bases at J, with 9 bases between. The CDR3 contains 13 residues. The germline V gene has CDR1 SGHDT and CDR2 YYEEEE. Here the CDR3 DNA reads TGTGCCAGCAGCTTGCAGTGGTCTGATACGCAGTATTTT. Protein: CASSLQWSDTQYF.

The CDR3 loop reads CASSFPTGGEQYF. In DNA, the CDR3 is TGTGCCAGCAGCTTCCCGACAGGGGGCGAGCAGTACTTC. The V call is TRBV7-9, the J call TRBJ2-7, with 9 bases matching TRBD1. The V and J ends lost 3 bases and 6 bases, in that order; junction bases with no gene match: 3. Germline assignment: CDR1 SEHNR and CDR2 FQNEAQ (reference sequence). This CDR3 has 13 amino acids.

This clonotype showed up many times. The chain has TRBV11-3 and TRBJ2-3; perhaps TRBD1 as D (5 bases). Germline V lookup: CDR1 SGHNT, CDR2 YENEEA. The ends were cut back, 3 bases at V and 4 bases at J, with 11 bases in the middle. The CDR3 sequence is 14 residues long. This chain's CDR3 is CASSLQGGADTQYF. Here the CDR3 DNA reads TGTGCCAGCAGCTTGCAGGGCGGCGCAGATACGCAGTATTTT.

This clonotype has at least ten counts. V and J are TRBV20-1 and TRBJ2-5, with D tentatively TRBD1 or TRBD2 (6 bases each). Trimming took off 6 bases at V and 1 base at J, with 15 bases between the two ends. The CDR3 is made up of 14 amino acids. CDR1 is DFQATT and CDR2 is SNEGSKA in the germline V gene (reference sequence). CDR3 sequence (DNA): TGCAGTGCGCGGAGGGGGACCGTCCAAGAGACCCAGTACTTC. Translated: CSARRGTVQETQYF.

This clonotype has a count of ten or more. The chain employs TRBV9 and TRBJ2-3; no clear D gene. CDR3 length: 14 residues. The germline CDR1 and CDR2 sequences are SGDLS and YYNGEE. V lost 0 bases, J lost 8 bases, and 13 bases lay in between. For the CDR3, the DNA is TGTGCCAGCAGCGTAGACCCCGCGGCTGGTACGCAGTATTTT. It specifies CASSVDPAAGTQYF.

This clonotype was detected many times. The gene calls are TRBV20-1 and TRBJ1-1; D is uncertain. V lost 6 bases and J lost 3, with 17 bases in between. The CDR3 consists of 14 residues. Germline assignment: CDR1 DFQATT and CDR2 SNEGSKA (reference sequence). The CDR3 is CSAGKPESDTEAFF. Here the CDR3 DNA reads TGCAGTGCGGGGAAACCAGAGTCGGACACTGAAGCTTTCTTT.

This clonotype was seen at least ten times. The V gene is TRBV20-1, the J gene TRBJ2-7; 8 bases match TRBD1. Trimming at V came to 6 bases and at J to 2 bases, leaving 6 bases not matched to a gene. The germline gives CDR1 DFQATT, CDR2 SNEGSKA (reference sequence). This CDR3 is 13 amino acids long. CDR3 protein: CSAGQGTTYEQYF. The CDR3 DNA is TGCAGTGCCGGACAGGGCACAACCTACGAGCAGTACTTC.

This clonotype was seen at least ten times. This rearrangement joins TRBV20-1 to TRBJ2-7; a possible D gene is TRBD1 (7 bases). The CDR3 has 17 residues. Germline V lookup: CDR1 DFQATT, CDR2 SNEGSKA (reference sequence). V was cut by 0 bases and J by 0 bases, with 18 bases left in between. The DNA of the CDR3 is TGCAGTGCTAGAGATTATCAGGGGGGCCTGCGCTCCTACGAGCAGTACTTC. Translated, it gives CSARDYQGGLRSYEQYF.

This clonotype was seen ten or more times. V usage is TRBV4-2 and J usage is TRBJ2-1; 8 bases line up with TRBD2. In germline, CDR1 is LGHNA, CDR2 YNFKEQ. This CDR3 contains 18 residues. Trimming removed 0 bases from V and 10 bases from J; junction bases left unmatched: 17. The CDR3 is CASSQDDMGGLALREQFF. DNA of the CDR3: TGTGCCAGCAGCCAAGATGACATGGGTGGACTAGCCCTCCGAGAGCAGTTCTTC.

This clonotype was found many times. The chain carries TRBV5-1 and TRBJ2-7; no firm D call. V lost 1 base, J lost 0 bases, and 14 bases lay in between. There are 16 residues in the CDR3. Germline V gene sequence: CDR1 SGHRS, CDR2 YFSETQ. The CDR3 loop reads CASSLSGSVYSYEQYF. In DNA, the CDR3 is TGCGCCAGCAGCTTGTCAGGCAGCGTGTACTCCTACGAGCAGTACTTC. Drawing the rest from reference TRBV5-1 and TRBJ2-7, the complete variable domain is KAGVTQTPRYLIKTRGQQVTLSCSPISGHRSVSWYQQTPGQGLQFLFEYFSETQRNKGNFPGRFSGRQFSNSRSEMNVSTLELGDSALYLCASSLSGSVYSYEQYFGPGTRLTVT.

The table lists this clonotype with many counts. J is TRBJ2-7 and V is TRBV7-2; D might be TRBD1 or TRBD2, each matching 5 bases. V was shortened by 7 bases and J by 7 bases, with 17 bases between the two germline ends. CDR3 length equals 13 residues. The V gene's germline CDR1 is SGHTA and CDR2 FQGNSA. The CDR3, as DNA: TGTGCCAGCACCCTGGGGGATCCCCTGGAGCAGTACTTC. Translated, it gives CASTLGDPLEQYF.

This clonotype was seen ten or more times. The chain employs TRBV5-1 and TRBJ2-7, with 7 positions matching TRBD2. J lost 5 bases, V lost 0 bases, and 5 bases had no gene match. The CDR3 length is 14 residues. Germline values: CDR1 SGHRS, CDR2 YFSETQ. Here the CDR3 DNA reads TGCGCCAGCAGCTTGGTCCAGGGAGGGCACGAGCAGTACTTC. It translates to CASSLVQGGHEQYF.

On this clonotype: One junction end does not reproduce the germline sequence, and a read error may be involved. This chain links TRBV12-3 or TRBV12-4 with TRBJ2-4; D perhaps matches TRBD2 (6 bases). The CDR3 is 14 amino acids. Here the CDR3 reads CSSTTGGAKNIQYF. CDR3 nucleotide sequence: TGTTCCAGCACCACCGGAGGGGCCAAAAACATTCAGTACTTC.

This clonotype showed up many times. The chain carries TRBV20-1 and TRBJ2-1, with D uncertain. This CDR3 spans 11 amino acids. The V gene lost 6 bases and the J gene lost 1 base, with 4 bases spanning the gap. The germline CDR1 and CDR2 sequences are DFQATT and SNEGSKA (reference sequence). Written as DNA, the CDR3 is TGCAGTGCGGCGTCCTACAATGAGCAGTTCTTC. It encodes CSAASYNEQFF.

The sample holds many counts of this clonotype. The chain is built from TRBV20-1 and TRBJ2-1; D is possibly TRBD1 (6 bases). The CDR3 has 13 amino acids. Trimming cost V 3 bases and J 3 bases, with 9 bases left between them. Germline V gene data show CDR1 as DFQATT and CDR2 as SNEGSKA (reference sequence). The CDR3 DNA is TGCAGTGCTAGCCGGGACATCTACAATGAGCAGTTCTTC. Protein: CSASRDIYNEQFF.

The genes are TRBV6-1 and TRBJ1-1; D uncertain. The CDR3 spans 14 residues. Germline V gene data show CDR1 as MNHNS and CDR2 as SASEGT. The V and J ends lost 0 bases and 0 bases respectively, with 5 bases between them. CDR3 amino acids: CASSEAGLNTEAFF. The CDR3 DNA follows: TGTGCCAGCAGTGAAGCGGGTTTGAACACTGAAGCTTTCTTT.

This clonotype was recorded many times. This chain joins TRBV5-1 and TRBJ2-2; D remains unclear. The length of the CDR3 is 17 residues. The V gene lost 0 bases and the J gene lost 0 bases, with 12 bases spanning the gap. Germline CDR1 is SGHRS and CDR2 is YFSETQ. CDR3 sequence: CASSLGGAGSNTGELFF. The DNA of the CDR3 is TGCGCCAGCAGCTTGGGGGGTGCAGGCTCGAACACCGGGGAGCTGTTTTTT.

This clonotype occurred many times. The chain carries TRBV5-1 and TRBJ2-2, with D possibly being TRBD1 or TRBD2 (5 bases each). This CDR3 has 14 amino acids. V was clipped by 4 bases and J by 4 bases, with 11 bases between them. CDR1 SGHRS and CDR2 YFSETQ come from the germline V gene. CDR3 sequence (DNA): TGCGCCAGCAGCGCCGGGACCTCCACCGGGGAGCTGTTTTTT. Residues: CASSAGTSTGELFF.

This clonotype was found a few times. A much larger clonotype is one base distant, so this may be a read error. The J gene is TRBJ2-7, the V gene TRBV6-5, with unresolved D. The CDR3 contains 14 residues. Germline values: CDR1 MNHEY, CDR2 SVGAGI. The V end lost 0 bases, the J end lost 2 bases, and 8 bases lay between the germline ends. The CDR3 DNA is TGTGCCAGCAGTTACTCATTCCAGACCTACGAGCAGTACTTC. Its protein is CASSYSFQTYEQYF.

This clonotype was detected many times. The V call is TRBV12-3 or TRBV12-4, the J call TRBJ2-2; D may correspond to TRBD1 or TRBD2 (5 bases each). Trimming took 5 bases from V and 8 from J, leaving 15 bases between them. CDR3 size: 14 residues. In DNA form, the CDR3 reads TGTGCCAGCAGTCGGGACCGAGATGCGGGGGAGCTGTTTTTT. Protein product: CASSRDRDAGELFF.

CDR3: CASSFVGLNTGELFF. Here the CDR3 DNA reads TGCGCCAGCAGCTTCGTGGGGCTGAACACCGGGGAGCTGTTTTTT. The chain combines TRBV5-1 with TRBJ2-2; perhaps TRBD1 as D (5 bases). The germline gives CDR1 SGHRS, CDR2 YFSETQ. V was trimmed by 2 bases and J by 1 base, leaving 9 bases between them. The CDR3 length is 15 residues.

V gene TRBV12-3 or TRBV12-4 combines with J gene TRBJ1-1; D ambiguous. This CDR3 has 13 amino acids. V was shortened by 5 bases and J by 1 base, with 8 bases between the two germline ends. DNA of the CDR3: TGTGCCAGCAGTCAGACCCAGAACACTGAAGCTTTCTTT. Protein: CASSQTQNTEAFF.

This clonotype was observed many times. V gene TRBV4-1 combines with J gene TRBJ2-3; D may correspond to TRBD1 or TRBD2 (6 bases each). Germline V CDR1 and CDR2: MGHRA, YSYEKL. The CDR3 has 16 amino acids. Trimming took 4 bases from V and 3 from J, leaving 17 bases between them. The CDR3 reads CASSRGRGAATDTQYF. In DNA form, the CDR3 reads TGCGCCAGCAGCCGAGGTAGGGGGGCCGCGACAGATACGCAGTATTTT.

In its sample, this clonotype was seen many times. The chain carries TRBV9 and TRBJ2-1; 8 bases are shared with TRBD2. V lost 2 bases and J lost 4; bases outside the gene matches: 5. The germline V gene encodes CDR1 SGDLS and CDR2 YYNGEE. There are 15 residues in the CDR3. CDR3 DNA: TGTGCCAGCAGCGTCCCGGGGGGGCCATACAATGAGCAGTTCTTC. Translation: CASSVPGGPYNEQFF.

This clonotype was seen repeatedly, ten times or more. The chain has TRBV2 and TRBJ2-4, with D perhaps assigned TRBD1 or TRBD2 (5 bases each). V lost 7 bases, J lost 0 bases, and 13 bases lay in between. The length of the CDR3 is 15 residues. Germline V CDR1 and CDR2: SNHLY, FYNNEI. CDR3: CASMTGRIAKNIQYF. The CDR3, as DNA: TGTGCCAGCATGACGGGGCGTATAGCCAAAAACATTCAGTACTTC.

This clonotype was recorded many times. The V call is TRBV4-1, the J call TRBJ2-3, with no clear D. This CDR3 has 14 residues. Per the germline V gene, CDR1 is MGHRA and CDR2 is YSYEKL. V was trimmed by 2 bases and J by 4 bases, leaving 10 bases between them. CDR3 DNA: TGCGCCAGCAGCCAATGGGAAAAGTCAGATACGCAGTATTTT. Residues: CASSQWEKSDTQYF.